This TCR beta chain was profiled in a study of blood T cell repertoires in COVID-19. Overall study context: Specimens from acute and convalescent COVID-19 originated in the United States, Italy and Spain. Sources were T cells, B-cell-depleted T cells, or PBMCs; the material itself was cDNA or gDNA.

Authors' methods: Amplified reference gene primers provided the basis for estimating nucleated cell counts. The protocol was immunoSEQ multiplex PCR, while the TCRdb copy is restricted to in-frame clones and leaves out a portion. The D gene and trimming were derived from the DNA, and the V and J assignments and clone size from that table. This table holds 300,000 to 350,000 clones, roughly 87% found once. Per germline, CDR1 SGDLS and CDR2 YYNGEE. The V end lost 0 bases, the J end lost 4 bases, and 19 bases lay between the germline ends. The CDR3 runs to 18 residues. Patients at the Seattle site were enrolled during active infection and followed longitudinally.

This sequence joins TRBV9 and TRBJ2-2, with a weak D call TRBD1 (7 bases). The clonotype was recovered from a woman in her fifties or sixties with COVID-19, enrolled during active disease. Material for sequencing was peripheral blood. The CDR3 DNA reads TGTGCCAGCAGCGTAGCTACGGGGGACAGAGTCTCCACCGGGGAGCTGTTTTTT. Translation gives CASSVATGDRVSTGELFF.